This T cell receptor (beta chain) was observed in a study of response to subunit inactivated influenza vaccine. Germline CDR1 and CDR2: LGHDT and YNNKEL (reference sequence). Germline trimming cut 3 bases from V and 0 bases from J; bases unmatched to any gene: 2. This CDR3 spans 15 amino acids. TCRdb reanalysed the RT-PCR reads using MiXCR and keeps one entry per CDR3 protein. Of about 650,000 distinct CDR3 sequences listed, approximately 14% are singletons. J is TRBJ1-3 and V is TRBV3-1; 7 positions agree with TRBD1. The material was PBMCs from blood, obtained about 11 days after vaccination. The TCR comes from a man aged 45-65 years who received an inactivated influenza vaccine. The chain's CDR3 is CASSHGTDSGNTIYF. The CDR3 DNA sequence: TGTGCCAGCAGCCATGGGACAGACTCTGGAAACACCATATATTTT.